This TCR beta chain comes out of a study of T cells in Graves' hyperthyroidism and ophthalmopathy. This clonotype was observed many times. TCR beta CDR3 regions were amplified from RNA transcripts. First-round RT-PCR targeting the TCR CDR3 was performed with the HTBI primer set. One entry per CDR3 protein results from TCRdb running MiXCR on the multiplex PCR reads. The table records fewer than 350,000 distinct CDR3 sequences, roughly a fifth of them present only once. This CDR3 spans 17 amino acids. Trimming took 5 bases from V and 1 from J; bases not matched to a gene: 8. Germline assignment: CDR1 SEHNR and CDR2 FQNEAQ (reference sequence).

The clonotype comes from a man aged 45-65 years with Graves' ophthalmopathy. Sequencing was performed on blood. The chain has TRBV7-9 and TRBJ1-5; 10 positions agree with TRBD1. The CDR3: CASSPGTGDGSNQPQHF. CDR3 DNA sequence: TGTGCCAGCAGCCCTGGGACAGGGGATGGGAGCAATCAGCCCCAGCATTTT.